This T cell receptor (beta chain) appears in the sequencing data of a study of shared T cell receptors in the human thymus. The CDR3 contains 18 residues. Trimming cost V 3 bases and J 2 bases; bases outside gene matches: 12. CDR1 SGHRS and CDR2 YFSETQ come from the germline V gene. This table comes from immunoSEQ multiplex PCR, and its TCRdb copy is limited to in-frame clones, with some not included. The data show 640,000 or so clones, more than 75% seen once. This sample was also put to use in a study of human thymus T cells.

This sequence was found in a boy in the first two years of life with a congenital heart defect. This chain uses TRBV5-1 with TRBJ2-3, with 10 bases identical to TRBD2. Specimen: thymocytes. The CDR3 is CASSSSLAGGQITDTQYF. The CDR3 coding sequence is TGCGCCAGCAGCTCCTCCTTAGCGGGAGGACAAATCACAGATACGCAGTATTTT.